The following is a T cell receptor (beta chain) sequence with its context. Its antigen is still unknown. The data originate from a study of cytomegalovirus exposure and HLA in healthy donors. Whole-study findings and limits: Per published reports, the classifier diagnosed cytomegalovirus status with high specificity and sensitivity. The likely explanation for a cluster of highly shared sequence variants was sequencing artifact. In vitro assays verified that three CMV-associated chains recognized CMV antigens specifically.

It was with 60 Vbeta and 13 Jbeta primers that the PCR ran. Sequencing used immunoSEQ multiplex PCR; TCRdb keeps in-frame clones, though not all of them. Of over 200,000 clones in the sample, more than 60% were seen once. The germline gives CDR1 SQVTM, CDR2 ANQGSEA. This CDR3 contains 12 residues. V was clipped by 0 bases and J by 5 bases, with 5 bases between them. The V call is TRBV29-1, the J call TRBJ1-5; D is undetermined. What was sequenced was PBMCs. The clonotype comes from a woman aged 30 to 39 in good health and CMV-seronegative. The CDR3 DNA is TGCAGCGTTGAAGATCAGGATCAGCCCCAGCATTTT. It encodes CSVEDQDQPQHF.